The 8 T cell receptor beta chains listed next were all sequenced from one sample in a study of neurological immune-mediated disorders. This sample's time point: longitudinal time-point 2. Each CDR3 protein gets one entry after TCRdb re-called the 5' RACE reads with MiXCR. The table has approximately 80,000 distinct CDR3 sequences, approximately 5.8% seen once. Sample: PBMCs. Receptors were obtained from a woman aged 60 to 75 with multiple sclerosis.

This clonotype was picked up many times. The chain carries TRBV20-1 and TRBJ2-7; possible D gene TRBD2, 6 bases. Trimming left V 5 bases short and J 3 bases short, with 8 bases between. This CDR3 is 11 amino acids long. Germline V gene lookup returns CDR1 DFQATT and CDR2 SNEGSKA (reference sequence). The CDR3 nucleotides read TGCAGTGCTGCGGGAAACTACGAGCAGTACTTC. Its translation: CSAAGNYEQYF.

This clonotype was detected many times. V gene TRBV20-1 combines with J gene TRBJ2-7, with a weak D call TRBD1 (6 bases). This CDR3 region has 15 residues. Germline V lookup: CDR1 DFQATT, CDR2 SNEGSKA (reference sequence). V lost 1 base to trimming and J lost 2 bases, with 15 bases between them. The CDR3 here is CSARGPSTGPYEQYF. DNA of the CDR3: TGCAGTGCTAGAGGTCCCTCGACAGGCCCCTACGAGCAGTACTTC.

This sequence joins TRBV12-3 or TRBV12-4 and TRBJ1-2, with TRBD1 as a possible D gene (5 bases). The CDR3 is made up of 16 amino acids. V dropped 7 bases and J dropped 4 bases, with 22 bases sitting between them. The CDR3 DNA reads TGTGCCAGCATCTCGACAGTCACCGGCTCAAGCTATGGCTACACCTTC. Translated: CASISTVTGSSYGYTF.

The table lists this clonotype with many counts. J is TRBJ2-5 and V is TRBV7-2; TRBD1 agrees at 9 bases. The CDR3 loop spans 15 amino acids. Germline V gives CDR1 SGHTA, CDR2 FQGNSA. J was trimmed by 1 base and V by 1 base; bases with no gene match: 1. CDR3: CASSLDRGRQETQYF. As DNA, the CDR3 is TGTGCCAGCAGCTTAGACAGGGGGCGCCAAGAGACCCAGTACTTC.

This clonotype came up a few times. V is TRBV18 and J is TRBJ1-5, with 7 bases lining up with TRBD1. In germline, CDR1 is KGHSH, CDR2 LQKENI. V lost 5 bases to trimming and J lost 7 bases; unmatched junction nucleotides: 14. The CDR3 covers 16 residues. The CDR3: CASSSRTGSMGQPQHF. For the CDR3, the DNA is TGTGCCAGCTCATCAAGGACAGGTTCAATGGGACAGCCCCAGCATTTT. Using reference TRBV18 and TRBJ1-5 for the parts outside the CDR3, the full variable domain is NAGVMQNPRHLVRRRGQEARLRCSPMKGHSHVYWYRQLPEEGLKFMVYLQKENIIDESGMPKERFSAEFPKEGPSILRIQQVVRGDSAAYFCASSSRTGSMGQPQHFGDGTRLSIL.

This clonotype was counted many times. V usage is TRBV6-5 and J usage is TRBJ1-5; the match to TRBD1 covers 9 bases. The CDR3 length is 14 residues. Germline loops: CDR1 MNHEY, CDR2 SVGAGI. J lost 6 bases, V lost 5 bases, and 5 bases had no gene match. CDR3 loop: CASSRTGAGQPQHF. As DNA, the CDR3 is TGTGCCAGCAGTCGGACAGGGGCAGGTCAGCCCCAGCATTTT.

This clonotype occurred many times. V and J are TRBV27 and TRBJ1-1, with TRBD1 matching 8 bases. Germline V lookup: CDR1 MNHEY, CDR2 SMNVEV (reference sequence). This CDR3 contains 14 residues. The ends lost 5 bases at V and 5 bases at J; junction bases unmatched: 7. CDR3 nucleotide sequence: TGTGCCAGCAGTCACACAGGGGGGAGGACTGAAGCTTTCTTT. Translation: CASSHTGGRTEAFF.

Many counts were recorded for this clonotype. This chain links TRBV20-1 with TRBJ1-1; TRBD1 is a possible D gene (5 bases). Germline V gene data show CDR1 as DFQATT and CDR2 as SNEGSKA (reference sequence). The CDR3 contains 12 residues. V was pared by 6 bases and J by 4 bases, with 12 bases between. The CDR3 protein is CSARTWVTEAFF. DNA for the CDR3: TGCAGTGCAAGGACATGGGTCACTGAAGCTTTCTTT.